This TCR delta chain was observed in a study of Vδ1+ human thymocytes. The sorted cells were CD3+ Vdelta1+ Vdelta2- thymocytes from alphabeta-depleted thymus. Between about 96% and 99.6% of sorted thymocytes were Vdelta1+. The study, taken as a whole, reports: Thymic TRG and TRD repertoires appeared highly polyclonal, with Gaussian CDR3 length distributions. Thymic delta-chain repertoires held 15% to 20% Vdelta2 sequences and few Vdelta3, despite high sort purity. The authors advised highly purified populations and single-cell validation.

Extracted RNA was reverse transcribed into cDNA. Pooled V-gene forward primers with one constant-region reverse primer generated the CDR3 amplicons by multiplex PCR. TCRdb called clones from the multiplex PCR reads again using CATT. This table holds tens of thousands of delta-chain clones, about 15% found once. The germline CDR1 and CDR2 sequences are TSWWSYY and QGS. The CDR3 consists of 17 residues. Germline trimming cut 0 bases from V and 4 bases from J; bases unmatched to any gene: 11. A note on this clone: Antigen: not known.

Sequencing was carried out using Vdelta1+ gamma-delta thymocytes from the thymus. This sample's subset: FACS-sorted CD3+ TCRalphabeta- TCRVdelta1+ TCRVdelta2- thymocytes. The chain carries TRDV1 and TRDJ1, with TRDD3 matching 7 bases. This receptor was taken from a boy in the first two years of life who had congenital heart surgery. The CDR3 reads CALGELLLRTGVDKLIF. The DNA for the CDR3 is TGTGCTCTTGGGGAACTCCTTCTACGTACTGGGGTCGATAAACTCATCTTT.